The rows below give T cell receptor beta chains drawn from one sample of a study of regulatory T cells in long-lasting Graves disease. TCRdb redid the calling of the multiplex PCR reads with MiXCR, one entry per CDR3 protein. Here the sample spans more than 650,000 distinct CDR3 sequences, 25% to 35% being singletons. The specimen was peripheral blood mononuclear cells (PBMCs), collected when the disease was refractory, from a patient treated with antithyroid drugs. Receptors were obtained from a female donor with Graves disease. CDR3s include the opening cysteine and the closing phenylalanine or tryptophan. The D gene is left open where the match is weak. Where a row states a size, it is once, few, many or the class of an expanded clone; other rows omit it.

J | V | D | size | CDR3 | DNA
TRBJ1-3 | TRBV12-3/TRBV12-4 | . | . | CASSLIHGTTGNTIYF | TGTGCCAGCAGTTTAATCCACGGGACAACTGGAAACACCATATATTTT
TRBJ2-2 | TRBV12-3/TRBV12-4 | TRBD1 | few | CASSLTGQGTGELFF | TGTGCCAGCAGTTTAACCGGACAGGGCACCGGGGAGCTGTTTTTT
TRBJ1-4 | TRBV20-1 | . | many | CSARDTGTGNEKLFF | TGCAGTGCTAGAGACACCGGGACGGGGAATGAAAAACTGTTTTTT
TRBJ1-5 | TRBV12-3/TRBV12-4 | TRBD1 | many | CASSLGTGSAQPQHF | TGTGCCAGCAGTTTAGGGACAGGGTCAGCACAGCCCCAGCATTTT
TRBJ2-7 | TRBV6-2/TRBV6-3 | TRBD2 | few | CASSSLAGVTYEQYF | TGTGCCAGCAGTTCACTAGCGGGAGTAACCTACGAGCAGTACTTC
TRBJ1-2 | TRBV20-1 | . | . | CSAGVYGYTF | TGCAGTGCTGGGGTCTATGGCTACACCTTC
TRBJ1-5 | TRBV10-3 | TRBD1 | . | CAISRTGGGSDQPQHF | TGTGCCATCAGTAGAACAGGGGGCGGATCAGATCAGCCCCAGCATTTT
TRBJ1-3 | TRBV25-1 | . | . | CASRGQGPLDTIYF | TGTGCCAGCAGAGGTCAGGGGCCGCTCGACACCATATATTTT
TRBJ2-5 | TRBV6-1 | . | few | CASSPVGTQETQYF | TGTGCCAGCAGCCCCGTCGGGACCCAAGAGACCCAGTACTTC
TRBJ2-7 | TRBV12-3/TRBV12-4 | TRBD1 | . | CASSLAQGGFNEQYF | TGTGCCAGCAGTCTGGCACAGGGGGGCTTCAACGAGCAGTACTTC
TRBJ1-5 | TRBV28 | . | many | CASTLGFQPQHF | TGTGCCAGCACCTTGGGGTTTCAGCCCCAGCATTTT
TRBJ1-5 | TRBV6-5 | TRBD1 | once | CASSFTGVGGQPQHF | TGTGCCAGCAGTTTTACAGGGGTAGGGGGACAGCCCCAGCATTTT
TRBJ2-7 | TRBV27 | . | . | CASSLIGGRCEQYF | TGTGCCAGCAGTTTAATCGGGGGGCGCTGCGAGCAGTACTTC
TRBJ1-1 | TRBV27 | . | few | CASSPQVQAKNTEAFF | TGTGCCAGCAGTCCCCAGGTGCAGGCGAAGAACACTGAAGCTTTCTTT
TRBJ1-2 | TRBV3-1 | . | . | CASSQDWVAGYTF | TGTGCCAGCAGCCAAGATTGGGTGGCTGGCTACACCTTC
TRBJ2-7 | TRBV9 | . | . | CASSVAPTIQKNEQYF | TGTGCCAGCAGCGTAGCTCCCACTATTCAGAAGAACGAGCAGTACTTC
TRBJ2-5 | TRBV27 | . | . | CASSSLTSSTETQYF | TGTGCCAGCAGTTCTTTGACTAGTTCGACAGAGACCCAGTACTTC
TRBJ2-7 | TRBV14 | . | few | CASSPTGSPRAKGEQYF | TGTGCCAGCAGTCCTACTGGGTCGCCCAGGGCGAAGGGCGAGCAGTACTTC
TRBJ1-5 | TRBV6-2/TRBV6-3 | . | few | CASDSAQGETPQHF | TGTGCCAGCGATTCGGCACAGGGAGAGACGCCCCAGCATTTT
TRBJ2-2 | TRBV7-6 | . | . | CASSLYGGENTGELFF | TGTGCCAGCAGCTTATACGGGGGCGAGAACACCGGGGAGCTGTTTTTT
TRBJ1-4 | TRBV28 | . | . | CASSLPGLKAFF | TGTGCCAGCAGTTTACCGGGTCTGAAGGCGTTTTTT
TRBJ1-1 | TRBV7-9 | TRBD1 | many | CASSLVSGTGTTEAFF | TGTGCCAGCAGCTTAGTGTCCGGGACAGGGACCACTGAAGCTTTCTTT
TRBJ1-2 | TRBV5-1 | . | . | CASSPTGSDGYTF | TGCGCCAGCAGCCCGACAGGATCAGACGGCTACACCTTC
TRBJ1-1 | TRBV20-1 | . | . | CSARRGADTEAFF | TGCAGTGCTAGGCGGGGCGCGGACACTGAAGCTTTCTTT
TRBJ1-2 | TRBV3-1 | . | few | CASSQDPTGGYTF | TGTGCCAGCAGCCAAGACCCTACTGGAGGCTACACCTTC
TRBJ1-1 | TRBV6-1 | . | many | CASKNRAGGAFF | TGTGCCAGCAAAAACAGGGCCGGTGGAGCTTTCTTT
TRBJ1-1 | TRBV6-1 | . | . | CASSRNGRGSGTEAFF | TGTGCCAGCAGTCGAAACGGACGGGGGTCGGGCACTGAAGCTTTCTTT